These 3 T cell receptor beta chains were sequenced from one sample in a study of blood T cell repertoires in COVID-19. Assay used: immunoSEQ multiplex PCR; TCRdb lists only in-frame clones, some missing. Of some 150,000 clones listed, more than 65% are singletons. Material: peripheral blood. These receptors were taken from a woman between 50 and 59 years old in a cohort sampled during active or convalescent COVID-19.

V usage is TRBV5-4 and J usage is TRBJ1-1, with a tentative D call TRBD1 (6 bases). Trimming took off 4 bases at V and 4 bases at J, with 14 bases between the two ends. Germline V CDR1 and CDR2: SGHNT, YYREEE (reference sequence). The CDR3 has 14 residues. This CDR3 is CASSEWQGPTEAFF. The CDR3, as DNA: TGTGCCAGCAGCGAGTGGCAGGGGCCCACTGAAGCTTTCTTT.

This clone was detected a few times. The chain recombines TRBV6-5 with TRBJ1-3; D is unclear. Germline assignment: CDR1 MNHEY and CDR2 SVGAGI. V lost 8 bases to trimming and J lost 4 bases, with 18 bases between them. The CDR3 totals 15 residues. This CDR3 reads CASEPAAGRGNTIYF. The DNA of the CDR3 is TGTGCCAGCGAGCCAGCTGCGGGCCGCGGAAACACCATATATTTT.

The V and J genes are TRBV30 and TRBJ2-7, with 9 nucleotides matching TRBD2. In germline, CDR1 is GTSNPN, CDR2 SVGIG (reference sequence). There are 20 residues in the CDR3. V was pared by 0 bases and J by 2 bases, with 20 bases of the junction left unmatched. CDR3 loop: CAWSVLARGGGAVNPYEQYF. The DNA for the CDR3 is TGTGCCTGGAGTGTATTAGCTAGGGGCGGGGGGGCCGTTAACCCCTACGAGCAGTACTTC.